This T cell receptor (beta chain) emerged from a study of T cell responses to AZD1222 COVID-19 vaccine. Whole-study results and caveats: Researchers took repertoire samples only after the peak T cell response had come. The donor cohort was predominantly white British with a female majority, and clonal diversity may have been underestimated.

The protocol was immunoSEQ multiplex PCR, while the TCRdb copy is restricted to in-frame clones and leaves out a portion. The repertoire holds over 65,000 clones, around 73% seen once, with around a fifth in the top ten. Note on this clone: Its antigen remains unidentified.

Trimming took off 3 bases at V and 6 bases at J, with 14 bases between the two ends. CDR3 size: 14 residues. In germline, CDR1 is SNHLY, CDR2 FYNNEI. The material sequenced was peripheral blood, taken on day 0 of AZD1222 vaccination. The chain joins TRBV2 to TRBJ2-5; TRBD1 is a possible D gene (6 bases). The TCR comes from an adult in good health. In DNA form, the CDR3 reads TGTGCCAGCAGTGACCCGGGACACCTAAAGACCCAGTACTTC. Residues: CASSDPGHLKTQYF.